These T cell receptor beta chains were read from a single sample in a study of CD8 T cells in ankylosing spondylitis. Each CDR3 protein is one row after TCRdb ran MiXCR on the 5' RACE reads. The sample shows fewer than 400,000 distinct CDR3 sequences, about 20% of them seen only once. The sequencing input was blood, either unsorted or a sorted T cell fraction (not recorded which). These receptors came from a male donor with ankylosing spondylitis. Both conserved end residues are part of each CDR3. Each record gives: J gene, clone size, V gene, D gene, CDR3 protein, CDR3 DNA. A D gene is named only where the DNA matches it firmly. A row's size may be missing; if present it is once, few, many or a size class.

>TRBJ1-1|.|TRBV28|TRBD1
CASSLRDRANTEAFF
TGTGCCAGCAGTTTGCGGGACAGGGCCAACACTGAAGCTTTCTTT
>TRBJ2-2|.|TRBV9|.
CASSVARAAGELFF
TGTGCCAGCAGCGTAGCAAGGGCGGCCGGGGAGCTGTTTTTT
>TRBJ2-3|.|TRBV15|.
CATAKTRQNTQYF
TGTGCCACCGCAAAAACCCGACAGAATACGCAGTATTTT
>TRBJ1-3|.|TRBV6-2/TRBV6-3|.
CASSYPDSGNTIYF
TGTGCCAGCAGTTACCCCGACTCTGGAAACACCATATATTTT
>TRBJ1-5|few|TRBV12-3/TRBV12-4|.
CASSFRGGNQPQHF
TGTGCCAGCAGTTTTCGGGGTGGCAATCAGCCCCAGCATTTT
>TRBJ1-1|.|TRBV24-1|.
CATSDLDRAMNTEAFF
TGTGCCACCAGTGATTTGGACCGGGCCATGAACACTGAAGCTTTCTTT
>TRBJ1-1|few|TRBV5-1|.
CASSSLRTDRTEAFF
TGCGCCAGCAGCTCTCTCCGGACGGACCGCACTGAAGCTTTCTTT
>TRBJ1-1|.|TRBV7-9|.
CASSPGGLNTEAFF
TGTGCCAGCAGCCCCGGGGGATTGAACACTGAAGCTTTCTTT
>TRBJ2-7|few|TRBV20-1|.
CSAVAPDWGAQYF
TGCAGTGCTGTAGCCCCTGACTGGGGGGCGCAGTACTTC
>TRBJ2-5|.|TRBV5-1|TRBD1
CASSLTDRGGQTQYF
TGCGCCAGCAGCTTGACGGACAGGGGAGGACAGACCCAGTACTTC
>TRBJ2-5|many|TRBV5-1|TRBD2
CASSFYTSGQETQYF
TGCGCCAGCAGCTTCTACACTAGCGGACAAGAGACCCAGTACTTC
>TRBJ2-7|.|TRBV3-1|TRBD1
CASSHTGAGLRQYF
TGTGCCAGCAGCCATACAGGGGCGGGCCTAAGGCAGTACTTC
>TRBJ1-4|.|TRBV7-3|.
CASSLTWAIGVLKEKLFF
TGTGCCAGCAGCTTAACCTGGGCCATCGGGGTTCTTAAGGAAAAACTGTTTTTT
>TRBJ2-1|.|TRBV7-2|.
CASSLDEDPYNEQFF
TGTGCCAGCAGCTTAGATGAGGACCCCTACAATGAGCAGTTCTTC
>TRBJ2-5|.|TRBV9|TRBD2
CASSVVGLAAQETQYF
TGTGCCAGCAGCGTAGTGGGACTAGCGGCCCAAGAGACCCAGTACTTC
>TRBJ1-1|many|TRBV7-3|.
CASSLMGPGTEAFF
TGTGCCAGCAGCTTAATGGGTCCGGGCACTGAAGCTTTCTTT
>TRBJ2-7|many|TRBV29-1|.
CSVEEGKKDFSEQYF
TGCAGCGTTGAAGAAGGCAAGAAGGATTTCTCCGAGCAGTACTTC
>TRBJ1-2|many|TRBV4-1|TRBD1
CASSQGGTAHFYGYTF
TGCGCCAGCAGCCAAGGGGGGACAGCGCATTTCTATGGCTACACCTTC
>TRBJ2-5|.|TRBV9|TRBD2
CASSVAREGETQYF
TGTGCCAGCAGCGTAGCTCGGGAGGGGGAGACCCAGTACTTC
>TRBJ1-1|.|TRBV5-6|TRBD1
CASSPGTGVSTEAFF
TGTGCCAGCAGCCCCGGGACAGGGGTGAGCACTGAAGCTTTCTTT
>TRBJ1-5|few|TRBV7-8|.
CASSLFGVVGQPQHF
TGTGCCAGCAGCTTATTTGGGGTGGTCGGTCAGCCCCAGCATTTT
>TRBJ2-2|.|TRBV2|.
CASRTNTGELFF
TGTGCCAGCCGAACGAACACCGGGGAGCTGTTTTTT
>TRBJ1-1|many|TRBV20-1|.
CSAREINAAGEAFF
TGCAGTGCTAGAGAAATTAACGCGGCAGGAGAAGCTTTCTTT
>TRBJ2-1|.|TRBV3-1|.
CASSQEWGEEQFF
TGTGCCAGCAGCCAAGAATGGGGAGAAGAGCAGTTCTTC
>TRBJ2-3|few|TRBV27|.
CASSFASGLTDTQYF
TGTGCCAGCAGTTTCGCTTCGGGGCTCACAGATACGCAGTATTTT
>TRBJ1-1|.|TRBV4-3|TRBD1
CASSQGRGGSWMNTEAFF
TGCGCCAGCAGCCAAGGGAGAGGGGGCTCATGGATGAACACTGAAGCTTTCTTT
>TRBJ2-7|.|TRBV7-6|.
CASSLEEGRYEQYF
TGTGCCAGCAGCTTAGAGGAAGGGCGCTACGAGCAGTACTTC
>TRBJ2-1|.|TRBV5-1|.
CASGGRTAALNEQFF
TGCGCCAGCGGGGGCCGGACCGCGGCCTTGAATGAGCAGTTCTTC
>TRBJ1-6|.|TRBV7-3|.
CASSLGARGGSPLHF
TGTGCCAGCAGCTTAGGGGCCAGGGGAGGATCACCCCTCCACTTT
>TRBJ1-1|.|TRBV21-1|.
CASTPVGTAEAFF
TGTGCCAGCACCCCCGTAGGAACAGCCGAAGCTTTCTTT
>TRBJ2-3|.|TRBV10-3|.
CAISDWQSTDTQYF
TGTGCCATCAGTGATTGGCAGAGCACAGATACGCAGTATTTT
>TRBJ2-7|few|TRBV5-1|.
CASSSQGPSYEQYF
TGCGCCAGCAGCTCACAGGGTCCGTCCTACGAGCAGTACTTC
>TRBJ2-5|few|TRBV20-1|.
CSAPRGTVTQETQYF
TGCAGTGCCCCCCGCGGGACGGTGACTCAAGAGACCCAGTACTTC
>TRBJ2-3|.|TRBV5-1|TRBD2
CASGDGRDTQYF
TGCGCCAGCGGAGACGGGAGGGATACGCAGTATTTT
>TRBJ1-1|many|TRBV12-3/TRBV12-4|.
CASDRGLPNTEAFF
TGTGCCAGCGACCGGGGACTGCCGAACACTGAAGCTTTCTTT
>TRBJ1-5|few|TRBV7-9|.
CASSLMTDQPQHF
TGTGCCAGCAGCTTAATGACGGATCAGCCCCAGCATTTT
>TRBJ2-3|few|TRBV12-3/TRBV12-4|TRBD2
CASSSSSGRIDTQYF
TGTGCCAGCAGCTCTTCTAGCGGGAGGATAGATACGCAGTATTTT
>TRBJ1-5|few|TRBV20-1|TRBD1
CSARPTGRNNQPQHF
TGCAGTGCGCGCCCGACAGGGCGAAACAATCAGCCCCAGCATTTT
>TRBJ2-7|few|TRBV18|TRBD2
CASSPRDYSYEQYF
TGTGCCAGCTCACCCCGGGACTACTCCTACGAGCAGTACTTC
>TRBJ2-1|.|TRBV6-5|.
CASSYGGTNPNEQFF
TGTGCCAGCAGTTACGGCGGGACAAATCCTAATGAGCAGTTCTTC